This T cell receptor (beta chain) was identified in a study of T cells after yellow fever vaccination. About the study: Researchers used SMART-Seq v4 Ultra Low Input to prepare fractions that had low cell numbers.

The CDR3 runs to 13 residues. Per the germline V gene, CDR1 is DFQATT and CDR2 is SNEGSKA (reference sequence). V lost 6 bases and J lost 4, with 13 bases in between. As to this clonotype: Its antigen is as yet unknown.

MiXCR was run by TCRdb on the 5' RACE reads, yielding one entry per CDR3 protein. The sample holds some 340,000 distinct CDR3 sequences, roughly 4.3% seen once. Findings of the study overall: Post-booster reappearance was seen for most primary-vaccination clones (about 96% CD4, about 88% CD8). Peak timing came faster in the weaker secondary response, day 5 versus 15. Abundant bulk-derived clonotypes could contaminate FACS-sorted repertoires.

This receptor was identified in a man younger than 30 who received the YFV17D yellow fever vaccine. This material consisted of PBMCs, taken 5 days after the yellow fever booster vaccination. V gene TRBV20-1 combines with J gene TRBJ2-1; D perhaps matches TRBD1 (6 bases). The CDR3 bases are TGCAGTGCGAGGACAGCCGATTACAATGAGCAGTTCTTC. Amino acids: CSARTADYNEQFF.